Below are 17 T cell receptor beta chains sequenced from a single sample in a study of T-cell memory formation after mild COVID-19 (TCRdb year 2021). To prepare the library, 5' RACE was applied. TCRdb lists the instrument as Illumina NovaSeq 6000. The public reads were run again by TCRdb, first through fastp at Q25 and then through MiXCR, and only productive beta chains were kept. Entries are consolidated by CDR3 protein sequence, retaining the most common genes and DNA. This sample has about 190,000 distinct CDR3 sequences in its table, and about 22% of those were observed once. Of the sample, about 23% falls within the top ten clones. Sequences were obtained from PBMCs or a T cell subset sorted from them (not recorded which). These receptors were collected from an adult woman who had mild COVID-19 (a few samples of this study predate the infection). The sample titles of this study are shuffled in the database, so cell type and time point are left out; the donor was told from shared clones.

This clonotype was observed a handful of times. V usage is TRBV5-6 and J usage is TRBJ2-3; D perhaps matches TRBD2 (6 bases). In germline, CDR1 is SGHDT, CDR2 YYEEEE. This CDR3 is 14 amino acids long. V dropped 4 bases and J dropped 9 bases, with 18 bases sitting between them. CDR3 sequence reads: CASSLTGEARTQYF. The CDR3 bases are TGTGCCAGCAGCCTCACGGGGGAGGCACGAACGCAGTATTTT. Complete variable domain (other parts from reference TRBV5-6 and TRBJ2-3): DAGVTQSPTHLIKTRGQQVTLRCSPKSGHDTVSWYQQALGQGPQFIFQYYEEEERQRGNFPDRFSGHQFPNYSSELNVNALLLGDSALYLCASSLTGEARTQYFGPGTRLTVL.

This rearrangement joins TRBV24-1 to TRBJ2-2; no definite D call. This CDR3 contains 13 residues. The V gene's germline CDR1 is KGHDR and CDR2 SFDVKD. Trimming stripped 2 bases from V and 6 bases from J, with 6 bases between. The CDR3 DNA follows: TGTGCCACCAGTGATTGGGAATCCGGGGAGCTGTTTTTT. This codes for CATSDWESGELFF.

The genes are TRBV9 and TRBJ2-1, with 9 bases that match TRBD1. V dropped 4 bases and J dropped 12; count of bases not matched to a gene: 8. CDR1 is SGDLS and CDR2 is YYNGEE in the germline V gene. CDR3 size: 13 residues. CDR3 residues: CASSLGTGWGQFF. CDR3 DNA sequence: TGTGCCAGCAGCCTAGGGACAGGGTGGGGGCAGTTCTTC. Based on the CDR3 plus reference TRBV9 and TRBJ2-1, the full variable domain is DSGVTQTPKHLITATGQRVTLRCSPRSGDLSVYWYQQSLDQGLQFLIQYYNGEERAKGNILERFSAQQFPDLHSELNLSSLELGDSALYFCASSLGTGWGQFFGPGTRLTVL.

This clonotype was recorded a few times. This rearrangement joins TRBV7-8 to TRBJ1-2; 7 positions agree with TRBD1. The germline V gene encodes CDR1 SGHVS and CDR2 FQNEAQ. J was trimmed by 2 bases and V by 1 base; bases with no gene match: 7. The CDR3 runs to 16 residues. The DNA for the CDR3 is TGTGCCAGCAGCTTAGACAGGACAGGTGTCAACTATGGCTACACCTTC. Translated: CASSLDRTGVNYGYTF. The full variable domain, with the rest looked up from reference TRBV7-8 and TRBJ1-2, is GAGVSQSPRYKVAKRGQDVALRCDPISGHVSLFWYQQALGQGPEFLTYFQNEAQLDKSGLPSDRFFAERPEGSVSTLKIQRTQQEDSAVYLCASSLDRTGVNYGYTFGSGTRLTVV.

The chain is built from TRBV20-1 and TRBJ1-6, with D tentatively TRBD1 (6 bases). In germline, CDR1 is DFQATT, CDR2 SNEGSKA (reference sequence). This CDR3 is 18 amino acids long. V lost 0 bases and J 0 bases, leaving 15 bases between the germline ends. CDR3 region: CSARDFGTSSSYNSPLHF. The CDR3 coding sequence is TGCAGTGCTAGAGATTTCGGGACATCTAGCTCCTATAATTCACCCCTCCACTTT.

This clonotype was detected only a few times. The rearrangement joins TRBV4-2 to TRBJ2-7; 12 nucleotides line up with TRBD2. V dropped 5 bases and J dropped 0; count of bases not matched to a gene: 8. The length of the CDR3 is 17 residues. CDR1 LGHNA and CDR2 YNFKEQ come from the germline V gene. The CDR3 is CASSLTSGGRSSYEQYF. CDR3 nucleotide sequence: TGTGCCAGCAGCTTGACTAGCGGGGGACGGAGCTCCTACGAGCAGTACTTC.

This chain connects TRBV12-3 or TRBV12-4 to TRBJ1-1; D gene ambiguous. Trimming stripped 5 bases from V and 8 bases from J, with 12 bases between. This CDR3 has 12 residues. CDR3 region: CASSPPTEEAFF. The CDR3 nucleotides are TGTGCCAGCAGTCCGCCGACCGAAGAAGCTTTCTTT.

This chain connects TRBV6-2 or TRBV6-3 to TRBJ2-7, with D perhaps matching TRBD1 (6 bases). This CDR3 contains 16 residues. Per germline, CDR1 MNHEY and CDR2 SVGEGT. V was clipped by 0 bases and J by 2 bases, with 14 bases between them. CDR3 sequence reads: CASSYSRADRTYEQYF. The CDR3 DNA follows: TGTGCCAGCAGTTACTCGCGTGCGGACAGAACCTACGAGCAGTACTTC.

This clonotype was detected a few times. The chain combines TRBV20-1 with TRBJ2-3; D tentatively fits TRBD1 or TRBD2 (5 bases each). From germline, CDR1 is DFQATT and CDR2 SNEGSKA (reference sequence). CDR3 length equals 14 residues. V shed 5 bases and J shed 3 bases, with 15 bases lying between them. The CDR3 is CSADGATWTDTQYF. As DNA, the CDR3 is TGCAGTGCTGACGGGGCTACATGGACAGATACGCAGTATTTT.

The V call is TRBV7-9, the J call TRBJ2-1; 9 bases match TRBD1. There are 17 residues in the CDR3. Germline lookup yields CDR1 SEHNR and CDR2 FQNEAQ (reference sequence). The ends lost 8 bases at V and 8 bases at J; junction bases unmatched: 19. Written as DNA, the CDR3 is TGTGCCAGCGAACAGAGCCTCGGGACAGGGATTGTATATGAGCAGTTCTTC. Translation gives CASEQSLGTGIVYEQFF.

The V call is TRBV5-1, the J call TRBJ2-7; TRBD2 aligns across 7 bases. The CDR3 spans 15 residues. V was pared by 3 bases and J by 6 bases, with 12 bases of the junction left unmatched. CDR1 is SGHRS, CDR2 YFSETQ, per germline. The CDR3 spells CASSWMAGEVREQYF. The DNA of the CDR3 is TGCGCCAGCAGCTGGATGGCGGGAGAAGTTCGCGAGCAGTACTTC.

The chain has TRBV21-1 and TRBJ2-7; the D segment call TRBD1 is taken from the table without a DNA check. TRBV21-1 counts as a pseudogene. The CDR3 sequence is 16 residues long. CDR3 residues: CASSKGGTGDPHEQYF. In nucleotides, the CDR3 is TGTGCCAGCAGCAAAGGGGGGACAGGGGACCCCCACGAGCAGTACTTC.

The J gene is TRBJ2-3, the V gene TRBV6-5; a possible D gene is TRBD2 (6 bases). CDR3 length: 18 residues. Germline CDR1 is MNHEY and CDR2 is SVGAGI. Trimming left V 6 bases short and J 0 bases short, with 22 bases between. The CDR3 here is CASRPYGGGFASTDTQYF. The CDR3 nucleotides read TGTGCCAGCAGACCCTACGGTGGGGGGTTTGCTAGCACAGATACGCAGTATTTT.

This clonotype was detected only a few times. The chain employs TRBV25-1 and TRBJ2-5, with 8 bases lining up with TRBD2. This CDR3 is 14 amino acids long. V shed 3 bases and J 10 bases; nucleotides not matched to a gene: 10. Looked up from germline, CDR1 is MGHDK and CDR2 is SYGVNS. The CDR3 region is CASSDAGGRNDQYF. CDR3 DNA: TGTGCCAGCAGTGACGCGGGAGGCCGTAATGACCAGTACTTC.

This chain uses TRBV5-4 with TRBJ2-1, with D maybe TRBD1 (5 bases). Trimming left V 4 bases short and J 4 bases short, with 9 bases between. Per germline, CDR1 SGHNT and CDR2 YYREEE (reference sequence). The CDR3 covers 13 residues. The CDR3 DNA sequence: TGTGCCAGCAGCCATAACAGGTACAATGAGCAGTTCTTC. The encoded protein is CASSHNRYNEQFF.

This clonotype was observed a few times. This chain joins TRBV30 and TRBJ1-4, with D hard to call. The germline gives CDR1 GTSNPN, CDR2 SVGIG (reference sequence). The CDR3 is made up of 18 amino acids. The V and J ends lost 3 bases and 8 bases respectively, with 28 bases between them. The CDR3 spells CAWSGYRPPNLDVEKLFF. The CDR3, as DNA: TGTGCCTGGAGCGGATACCGGCCCCCGAACCTTGATGTGGAAAAACTGTTTTTT.

The chain couples TRBV6-5 to TRBJ2-3, with 7 bases fitting TRBD2. J lost 5 bases, V lost 8 bases, and 7 bases had no gene match. Germline CDR1 MNHEY, CDR2 SVGAGI. CDR3 size: 13 residues. The CDR3 sequence: CASSAGSIDTQYF. In DNA form, the CDR3 reads TGTGCCAGCTCAGCGGGATCCATAGATACGCAGTATTTT.